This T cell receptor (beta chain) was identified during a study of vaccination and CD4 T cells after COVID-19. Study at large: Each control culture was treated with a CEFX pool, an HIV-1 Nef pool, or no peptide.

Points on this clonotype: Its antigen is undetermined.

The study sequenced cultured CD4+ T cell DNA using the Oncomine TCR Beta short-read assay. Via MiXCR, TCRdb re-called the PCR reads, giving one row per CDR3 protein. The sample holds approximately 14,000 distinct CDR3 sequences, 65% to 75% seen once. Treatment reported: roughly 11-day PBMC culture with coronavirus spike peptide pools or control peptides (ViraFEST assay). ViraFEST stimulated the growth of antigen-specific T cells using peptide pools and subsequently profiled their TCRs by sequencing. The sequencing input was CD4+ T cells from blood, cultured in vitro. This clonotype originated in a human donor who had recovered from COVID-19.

As DNA, the CDR3 is TGCAGTGCTAGACCTCGGGGGAGGGCCGGATACACCGGGGAGCTGTTTTTT. As protein: CSARPRGRAGYTGELFF. This chain joins TRBV20-1 and TRBJ2-2, with 7 bases lining up with TRBD2. The J segment lost 3 bases and the V segment lost 2 bases, leaving 12 bases of the junction unmatched. CDR3 length: 17 amino acids. In germline, CDR1 is DFQATT, CDR2 SNEGSKA (reference sequence).